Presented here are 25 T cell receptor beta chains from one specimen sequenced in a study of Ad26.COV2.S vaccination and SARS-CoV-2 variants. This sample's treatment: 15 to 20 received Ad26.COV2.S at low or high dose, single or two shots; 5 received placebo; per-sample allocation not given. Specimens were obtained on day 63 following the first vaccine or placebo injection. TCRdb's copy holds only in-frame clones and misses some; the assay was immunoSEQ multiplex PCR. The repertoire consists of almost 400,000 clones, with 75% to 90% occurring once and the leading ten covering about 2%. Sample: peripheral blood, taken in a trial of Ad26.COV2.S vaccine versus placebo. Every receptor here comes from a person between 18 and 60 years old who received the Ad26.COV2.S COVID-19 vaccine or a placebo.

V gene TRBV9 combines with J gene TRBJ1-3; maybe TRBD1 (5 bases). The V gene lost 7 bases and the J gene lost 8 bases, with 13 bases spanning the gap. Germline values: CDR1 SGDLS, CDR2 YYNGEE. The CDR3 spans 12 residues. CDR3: CASGTDPDTIYF. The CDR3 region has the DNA TGTGCCAGCGGGACGGACCCCGACACCATATATTTT.

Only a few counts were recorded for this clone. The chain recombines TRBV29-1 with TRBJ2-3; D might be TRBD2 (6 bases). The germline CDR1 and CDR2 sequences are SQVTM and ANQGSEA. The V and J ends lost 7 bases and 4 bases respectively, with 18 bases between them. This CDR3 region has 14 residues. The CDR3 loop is CSALAEPGADTQYF. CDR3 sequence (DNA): TGCAGCGCCTTAGCGGAGCCTGGCGCAGATACGCAGTATTTT.

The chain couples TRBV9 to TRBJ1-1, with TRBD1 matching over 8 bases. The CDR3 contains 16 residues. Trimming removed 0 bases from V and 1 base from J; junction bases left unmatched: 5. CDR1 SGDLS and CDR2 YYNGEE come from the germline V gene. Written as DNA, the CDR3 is TGTGCCAGCAGCGTAGGCGCAGGGGGCCCGAACACTGAAGCTTTCTTT. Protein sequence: CASSVGAGGPNTEAFF. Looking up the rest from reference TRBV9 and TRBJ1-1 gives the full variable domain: DSGVTQTPKHLITATGQRVTLRCSPRSGDLSVYWYQQSLDQGLQFLIQYYNGEERAKGNILERFSAQQFPDLHSELNLSSLELGDSALYFCASSVGAGGPNTEAFFGQGTRLTVV.

CDR3 sequence (DNA): TGTGCCAGCAGCTCTAGCGGGCACACCGGGGAGCTGTTTTTT. This gives the protein CASSSSGHTGELFF. This chain uses TRBV6-5 with TRBJ2-2, with 8 bases that match TRBD2. Germline loops: CDR1 MNHEY, CDR2 SVGAGI. The CDR3 runs 14 residues. V was clipped by 6 bases and J by 3 bases; unmatched bases: 3.

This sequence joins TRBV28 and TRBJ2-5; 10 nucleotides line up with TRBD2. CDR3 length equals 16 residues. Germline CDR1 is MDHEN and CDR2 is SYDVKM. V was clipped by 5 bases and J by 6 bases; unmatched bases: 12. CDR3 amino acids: CASSPPASGRGKTQYF. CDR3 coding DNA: TGTGCCAGCAGTCCCCCTGCTAGCGGGAGAGGGAAGACCCAGTACTTC.

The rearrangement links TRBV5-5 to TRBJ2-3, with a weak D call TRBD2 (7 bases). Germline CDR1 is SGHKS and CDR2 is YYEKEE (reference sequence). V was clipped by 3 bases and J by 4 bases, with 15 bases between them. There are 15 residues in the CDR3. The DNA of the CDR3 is TGTGCCAGCAGCTCAGTTGCGGGGGCTGCAGATACGCAGTATTTT. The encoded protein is CASSSVAGAADTQYF.

The CDR3 region is CAWSVLTGGRETQYF. The CDR3 bases are TGTGCCTGGAGTGTACTAACAGGGGGTAGGGAGACCCAGTACTTC. V usage is TRBV30 and J usage is TRBJ2-5; 8 positions match TRBD1. The germline V gene encodes CDR1 GTSNPN and CDR2 SVGIG (reference sequence). CDR3 length: 15 amino acids. J lost 5 bases, V lost 0 bases, and 8 bases had no gene match.

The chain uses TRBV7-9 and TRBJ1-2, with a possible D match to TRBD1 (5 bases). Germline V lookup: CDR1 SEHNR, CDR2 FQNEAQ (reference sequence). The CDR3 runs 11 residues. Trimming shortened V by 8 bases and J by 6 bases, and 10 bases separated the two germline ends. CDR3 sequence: CASRWGDGYTF. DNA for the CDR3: TGTGCCAGCCGTTGGGGGGATGGCTACACCTTC.

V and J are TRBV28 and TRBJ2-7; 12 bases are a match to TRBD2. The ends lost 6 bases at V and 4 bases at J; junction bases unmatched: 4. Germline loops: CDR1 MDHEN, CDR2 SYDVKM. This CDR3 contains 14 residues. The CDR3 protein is CASRRLAGVYEQYF. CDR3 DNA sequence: TGTGCCAGCAGGAGACTAGCGGGAGTTTACGAGCAGTACTTC. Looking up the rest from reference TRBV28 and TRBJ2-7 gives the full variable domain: DVKVTQSSRYLVKRTGEKVFLECVQDMDHENMFWYRQDPGLGLRLIYFSYDVKMKEKGDIPEGYSVSREKKERFSLILESASTNQTSMYLCASRRLAGVYEQYFGPGTRLTVT.

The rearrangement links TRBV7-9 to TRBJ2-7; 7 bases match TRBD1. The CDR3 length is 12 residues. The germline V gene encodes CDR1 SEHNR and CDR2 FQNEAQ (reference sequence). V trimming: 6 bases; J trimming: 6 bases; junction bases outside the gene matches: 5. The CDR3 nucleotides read TGTGCCAGCAGTATACAGGGGACCGAGCAGTACTTC. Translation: CASSIQGTEQYF.

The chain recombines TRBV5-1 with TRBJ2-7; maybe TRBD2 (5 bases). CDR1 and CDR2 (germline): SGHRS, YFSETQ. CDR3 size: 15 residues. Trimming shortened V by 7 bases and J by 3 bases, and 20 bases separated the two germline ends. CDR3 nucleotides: TGCGCCAGCGCTAAAAGGATAGCGATTAGCTACGAGCAGTACTTC. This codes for CASAKRIAISYEQYF.

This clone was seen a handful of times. The DNA of the CDR3 is TGCGCCAGCAGCTTCGGTTCGCTAGCGGGAGTTAATGAGCAGTTCTTC. Protein product: CASSFGSLAGVNEQFF. V is TRBV5-1 and J is TRBJ2-1; TRBD2 aligns across 10 bases. In germline, CDR1 is SGHRS, CDR2 YFSETQ. The CDR3 has 16 residues. V shed 2 bases, J shed 7 bases, and the junction held 9 bases outside the gene matches.

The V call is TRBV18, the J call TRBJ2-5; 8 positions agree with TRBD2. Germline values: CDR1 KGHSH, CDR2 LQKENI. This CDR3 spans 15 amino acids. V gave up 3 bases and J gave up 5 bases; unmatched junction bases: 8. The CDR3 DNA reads TGTGCCAGCTCACCTTTAGCGGGGACCGGGGAGACCCAGTACTTC. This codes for CASSPLAGTGETQYF.

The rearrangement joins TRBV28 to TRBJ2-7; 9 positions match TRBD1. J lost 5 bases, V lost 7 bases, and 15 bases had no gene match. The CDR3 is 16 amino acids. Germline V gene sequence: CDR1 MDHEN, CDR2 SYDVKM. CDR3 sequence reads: CASMVPIGTGRNEQYF. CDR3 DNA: TGTGCCAGCATGGTTCCAATCGGGACAGGGAGGAACGAGCAGTACTTC.

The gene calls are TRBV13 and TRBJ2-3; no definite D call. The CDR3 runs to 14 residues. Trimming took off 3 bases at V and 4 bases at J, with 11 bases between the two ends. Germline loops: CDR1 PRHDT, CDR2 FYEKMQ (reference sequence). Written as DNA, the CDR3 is TGTGCCAGCAGCTTCCCAGAAGTCGCAGATACGCAGTATTTT. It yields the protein CASSFPEVADTQYF.

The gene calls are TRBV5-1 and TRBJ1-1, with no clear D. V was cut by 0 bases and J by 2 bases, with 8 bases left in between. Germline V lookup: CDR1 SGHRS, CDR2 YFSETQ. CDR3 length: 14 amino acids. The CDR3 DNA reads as TGCGCCAGCAGCTTGGGGACGGTAAACACTGAAGCTTTCTTT. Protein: CASSLGTVNTEAFF.

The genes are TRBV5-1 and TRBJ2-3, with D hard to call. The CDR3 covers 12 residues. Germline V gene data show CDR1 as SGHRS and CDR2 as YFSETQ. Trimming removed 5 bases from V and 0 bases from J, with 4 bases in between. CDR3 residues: CASRASTDTQYF. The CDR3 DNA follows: TGCGCCAGCAGGGCTAGCACAGATACGCAGTATTTT. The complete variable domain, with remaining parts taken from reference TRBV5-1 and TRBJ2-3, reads KAGVTQTPRYLIKTRGQQVTLSCSPISGHRSVSWYQQTPGQGLQFLFEYFSETQRNKGNFPGRFSGRQFSNSRSEMNVSTLELGDSALYLCASRASTDTQYFGPGTRLTVL.

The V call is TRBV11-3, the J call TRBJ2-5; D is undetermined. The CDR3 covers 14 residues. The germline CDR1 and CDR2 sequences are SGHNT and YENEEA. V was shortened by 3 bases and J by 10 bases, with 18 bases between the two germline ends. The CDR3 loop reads CASSFNRATYVQYF. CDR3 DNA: TGTGCCAGCAGCTTTAACCGGGCCACTTACGTCCAGTACTTC.

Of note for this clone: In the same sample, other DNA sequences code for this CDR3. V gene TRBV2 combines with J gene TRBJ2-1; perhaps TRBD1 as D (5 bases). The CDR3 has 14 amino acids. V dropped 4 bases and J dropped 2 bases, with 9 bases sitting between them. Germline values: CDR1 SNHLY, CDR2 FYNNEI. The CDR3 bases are TGTGCCAGCAGTGTGCAGGGCACCTACAATGAGCAGTTCTTC. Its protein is CASSVQGTYNEQFF.

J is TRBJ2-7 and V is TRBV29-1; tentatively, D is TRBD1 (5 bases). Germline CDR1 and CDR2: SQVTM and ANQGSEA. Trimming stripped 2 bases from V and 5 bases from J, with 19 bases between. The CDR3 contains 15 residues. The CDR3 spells CSVERWGRTGDEQYF. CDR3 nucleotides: TGCAGCGTTGAACGGTGGGGCCGGACGGGCGACGAGCAGTACTTC.

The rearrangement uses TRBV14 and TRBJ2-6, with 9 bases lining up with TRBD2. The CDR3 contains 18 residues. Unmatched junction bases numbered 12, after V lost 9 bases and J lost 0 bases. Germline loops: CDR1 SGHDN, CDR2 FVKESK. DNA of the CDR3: TGTGCCAGACATTCCGGGACTAGCTTTCACTCTGGGGCCAACGTCCTGACTTTC. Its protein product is CARHSGTSFHSGANVLTF.

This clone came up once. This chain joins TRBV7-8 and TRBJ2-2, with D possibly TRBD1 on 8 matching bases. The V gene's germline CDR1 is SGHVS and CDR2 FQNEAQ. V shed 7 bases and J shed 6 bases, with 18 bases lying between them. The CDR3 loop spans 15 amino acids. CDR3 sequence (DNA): TGTGCCAGCAAACAGGGGGGGTACAGGTCCGGGGAGCTGTTTTTT. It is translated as CASKQGGYRSGELFF.

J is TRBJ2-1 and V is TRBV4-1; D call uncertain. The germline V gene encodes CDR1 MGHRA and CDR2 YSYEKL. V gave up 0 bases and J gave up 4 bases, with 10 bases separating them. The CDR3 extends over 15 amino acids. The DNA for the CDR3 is TGCGCCAGCAGCCAAGAGGGTATCATTTACAATGAGCAGTTCTTC. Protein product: CASSQEGIIYNEQFF.

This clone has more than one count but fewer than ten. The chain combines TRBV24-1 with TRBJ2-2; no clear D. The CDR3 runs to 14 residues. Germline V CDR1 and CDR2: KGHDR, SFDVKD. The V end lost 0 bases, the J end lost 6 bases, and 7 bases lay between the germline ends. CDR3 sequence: CATSDLGSPGELFF. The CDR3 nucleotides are TGTGCCACCAGTGATTTGGGATCCCCCGGGGAGCTGTTTTTT.

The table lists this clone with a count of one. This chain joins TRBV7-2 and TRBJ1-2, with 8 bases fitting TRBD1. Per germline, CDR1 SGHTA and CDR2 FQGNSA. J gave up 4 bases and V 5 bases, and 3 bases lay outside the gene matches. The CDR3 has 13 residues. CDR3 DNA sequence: TGTGCCAGCAGCCCGGGGACAGGCTATGGCTACACCTTC. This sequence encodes CASSPGTGYGYTF.